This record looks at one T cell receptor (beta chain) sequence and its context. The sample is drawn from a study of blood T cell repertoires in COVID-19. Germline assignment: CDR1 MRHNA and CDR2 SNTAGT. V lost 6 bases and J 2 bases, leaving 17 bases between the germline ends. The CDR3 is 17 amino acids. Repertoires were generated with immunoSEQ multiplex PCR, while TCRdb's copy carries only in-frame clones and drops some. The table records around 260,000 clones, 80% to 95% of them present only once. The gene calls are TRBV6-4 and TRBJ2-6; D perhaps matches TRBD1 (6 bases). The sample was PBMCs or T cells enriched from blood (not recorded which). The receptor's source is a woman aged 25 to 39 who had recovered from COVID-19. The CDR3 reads CASSPSPTGTGANVLTF. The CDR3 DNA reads TGTGCCAGCAGCCCAAGCCCAACAGGGACTGGGGCCAACGTCCTGACTTTC.